A single sample gave rise to the 20 T cell receptor beta chains below, sequenced in a study of cytomegalovirus exposure and HLA in healthy donors. This PCR relied on a set of 60 Vbeta primers and 13 Jbeta primers. The assay was immunoSEQ multiplex PCR, and TCRdb's table has in-frame clones only and misses some. The sample consists of approximately 150,000 clones, more than 80% of them appearing once. Sequencing input: PBMCs. The receptors shown here come from a woman in her forties in good health and CMV-seropositive.

J is TRBJ2-3 and V is TRBV7-2, with D tentatively TRBD1 (5 bases). This CDR3 region has 14 residues. V lost 6 bases and J lost 5, with 15 bases in between. CDR1 and CDR2 from the germline V gene are SGHTA and FQGNSA. CDR3 in DNA: TGTGCCAGCAGGAGGTCGCAAGGGGAAGATACGCAGTATTTT. Amino acids: CASRRSQGEDTQYF.

The rearrangement links TRBV19 to TRBJ2-7; perhaps TRBD1 as D (7 bases). Germline V CDR1 and CDR2: LNHDA, SQIVND (reference sequence). V was shortened by 9 bases and J by 8 bases, with 20 bases between the two germline ends. This CDR3 region has 13 residues. The CDR3, as DNA: TGTGCCAGCTCGGGTAGGGCAGGGGGGCAGCAGTACTTC. Residues: CASSGRAGGQQYF. Full variable domain (remainder filled in from reference TRBV19 and TRBJ2-7): DGGITQSPKYLFRKEGQNVTLSCEQNLNHDAMYWYRQDPGQGLRLIYYSQIVNDFQKGDIAEGYSVSREKKESFPLTVTSAQKNPTAFYLCASSGRAGGQQYFGPGTRLTVT.

The V call is TRBV19, the J call TRBJ2-1; D gene ambiguous. V was cut by 1 base and J by 0 bases, with 10 bases left in between. CDR3 length: 16 amino acids. Germline V CDR1 and CDR2: LNHDA, SQIVND (reference sequence). The CDR3 coding sequence is TGTGCCAGTAGTATAGGAGGCGGCCTCTCCTACAATGAGCAGTTCTTC. It yields the protein CASSIGGGLSYNEQFF.

This clone was recorded only once. CDR3 coding DNA: TGTGCCAGCAGGCCGACGGGACAGGGCCCCCACGAGCAGTACTTC. Translation gives CASRPTGQGPHEQYF. This chain connects TRBV2 to TRBJ2-7, with 9 bases fitting TRBD1. V was clipped by 6 bases and J by 5 bases; unmatched bases: 11. Germline values: CDR1 SNHLY, CDR2 FYNNEI. This CDR3 spans 15 amino acids.

The V call is TRBV2, the J call TRBJ2-5; 11 bases align to TRBD2. The CDR3 is 16 residues long. CDR1 SNHLY and CDR2 FYNNEI come from the germline V gene. Losses at the gene ends were 6 bases for V and 5 bases for J; bases not matched to a gene: 11. CDR3 bases: TGTGCCAGCAGGGTTACTAGCGGGGGCTCACGTGAGACCCAGTACTTC. It translates to CASRVTSGGSRETQYF.

This chain joins TRBV5-1 and TRBJ2-7; 8 bases map to TRBD2. Germline loops: CDR1 SGHRS, CDR2 YFSETQ. The J segment lost 2 bases and the V segment lost 0 bases, leaving 1 base of the junction unmatched. The CDR3 covers 14 residues. The CDR3 DNA sequence: TGCGCCAGCAGCTTGGTCGGGAGGGCCTACGAGCAGTACTTC. It specifies CASSLVGRAYEQYF.

This chain connects TRBV7-9 to TRBJ1-1, with D unresolved. There are 13 residues in the CDR3. Trimming stripped 7 bases from V and 2 bases from J, with 11 bases between. Germline V gene lookup returns CDR1 SEHNR and CDR2 FQNEAQ (reference sequence). The CDR3 protein is CASKRARNTEAFF. The CDR3 coding sequence is TGTGCCAGCAAGCGGGCAAGAAACACTGAAGCTTTCTTT. The full variable domain, rest sourced from reference TRBV7-9 and TRBJ1-1, is DTGVSQNPRHKITKRGQNVTFRCDPISEHNRLYWYRQTLGQGPEFLTYFQNEAQLEKSRLLSDRFSAERPKGSFSTLEIQRTEQGDSAMYLCASKRARNTEAFFGQGTRLTVV.

This clone has just a few counts. The rearrangement joins TRBV10-3 to TRBJ1-2; D might be TRBD1 (6 bases). The V and J ends lost 0 bases and 8 bases respectively, with 16 bases between them. This CDR3 spans 15 amino acids. Germline CDR1 and CDR2: ENHRY and SYGVKD. CDR3 DNA: TGTGCCATCAGTGAGTCGACGGGGGGCGGTGGAGGCTACACCTTC. Translated, it gives CAISESTGGGGGYTF.

This clone was seen a handful of times. J is TRBJ1-2 and V is TRBV6-5, with D perhaps matching TRBD1 (5 bases). Trimming shortened V by 0 bases and J by 10 bases, and 6 bases separated the two germline ends. The CDR3 is 11 residues long. Germline loops: CDR1 MNHEY, CDR2 SVGAGI. CDR3 in amino acids: CASSYSTDYTF. CDR3 coding DNA: TGTGCCAGCAGTTACTCGACAGACTACACCTTC.

The chain joins TRBV5-1 to TRBJ2-3, with D maybe TRBD2 (5 bases). Trimming removed 2 bases from V and 0 bases from J, with 10 bases in between. CDR1 and CDR2 from the germline V gene are SGHRS and YFSETQ. This CDR3 is 15 amino acids long. The CDR3 loop is CASSLSGISTDTQYF. The CDR3 bases are TGCGCCAGCAGCTTATCGGGGATCAGCACAGATACGCAGTATTTT.

As to this clone: At one end the junction does not follow the germline gene, possibly because of a read error. The chain has TRBV7-9 and TRBJ2-3; TRBD2 matches 8 bases. Germline loops: CDR1 SEHNR, CDR2 FQNEAQ (reference sequence). The CDR3 totals 12 residues. The CDR3 loop is CSSSLGLAGQYF. The DNA of the CDR3 is TGTTCCAGCAGCTTAGGTCTAGCGGGGCAGTATTTT.

V is TRBV28 and J is TRBJ2-7; maybe TRBD2 (5 bases). The CDR3 is 15 residues long. CDR1 MDHEN and CDR2 SYDVKM come from the germline V gene. Trimming took 7 bases from V and 3 from J, leaving 19 bases between them. The DNA of the CDR3 is TGTGCCAGCACCGTACCGGGCGGCGGGTTCTACGAGCAGTACTTC. It codes for CASTVPGGGFYEQYF.

This clone was counted between two and nine times. The chain couples TRBV5-5 to TRBJ2-7, with 7 nucleotides matching TRBD1. CDR3 length: 18 amino acids. Unmatched junction bases numbered 16, after V lost 4 bases and J lost 0 bases. Germline CDR1 reads SGHKS; CDR2 reads YYEKEE (reference sequence). CDR3: CASSPALADRVLSYEQYF. DNA of the CDR3: TGTGCCAGCAGCCCGGCCCTGGCCGACAGGGTGCTCTCCTACGAGCAGTACTTC.

The chain uses TRBV30 and TRBJ1-1; 7 nucleotides match TRBD1. J lost 5 bases, V lost 1 base, and 4 bases had no gene match. Looked up from germline, CDR1 is GTSNPN and CDR2 is SVGIG (reference sequence). The CDR3 sequence is 13 residues long. CDR3 nucleotides: TGTGCCTGGAGTGAATCAGGGGGTACTGAAGCTTTCTTT. It specifies CAWSESGGTEAFF.

This clone was recorded only once. This chain connects TRBV5-1 to TRBJ2-7; 13 nucleotides line up with TRBD2. Germline assignment: CDR1 SGHRS and CDR2 YFSETQ. CDR3 length: 16 residues. V shed 2 bases and J 5 bases; nucleotides not matched to a gene: 7. DNA of the CDR3: TGCGCCAGCAGCTTACTAGCGGGGGGGCCCGTGGACGAGCAGTACTTC. Translating it yields CASSLLAGGPVDEQYF.

The chain uses TRBV9 and TRBJ2-3; 7 bases are shared with TRBD2. Trimming at V came to 2 bases and at J to 2 bases, leaving 17 bases not matched to a gene. The V gene's germline CDR1 is SGDLS and CDR2 YYNGEE. The CDR3 is 19 residues long. The CDR3 sequence is CASSVRGLKGLLHTDTQYF. In DNA form, the CDR3 reads TGTGCCAGCAGCGTTCGGGGGTTGAAGGGACTACTCCACACAGATACGCAGTATTTT.

The chain recombines TRBV28 with TRBJ2-5, with 7 bases aligning to TRBD2. The end of the DNA is better explained by TRBJ2-7, so the J call may be wrong. Germline loops: CDR1 MDHEN, CDR2 SYDVKM. The CDR3 is 15 residues long. The CDR3: CASSPPLGGRAEQYF. The DNA of the CDR3 is TGTGCCAGCAGCCCCCCATTGGGGGGGAGGGCCGAGCAGTACTTC.

This chain joins TRBV7-2 and TRBJ1-1; maybe TRBD1 (6 bases). The CDR3 has 14 amino acids. The ends were cut back, 5 bases at V and 3 bases at J, with 13 bases in the middle. CDR1 is SGHTA and CDR2 is FQGNSA in the germline V gene. The CDR3 region has the DNA TGTGCCAGCAGCCCGATGGACAGCCACACTGAAGCTTTCTTT. It translates to CASSPMDSHTEAFF.

In its sample, this clone was seen once. The chain links TRBV28 to TRBJ2-1; TRBD1 might be the D (6 bases). Germline assignment: CDR1 MDHEN and CDR2 SYDVKM. Deletions cut 7 bases from V and 5 bases from J, with 12 bases between. The CDR3 extends over 13 amino acids. CDR3 region: CASKGTYNNEQFF. In nucleotides, the CDR3 is TGTGCCAGCAAGGGGACATATAACAATGAGCAGTTCTTC. The full variable domain, completed using reference TRBV28 and TRBJ2-1, is DVKVTQSSRYLVKRTGEKVFLECVQDMDHENMFWYRQDPGLGLRLIYFSYDVKMKEKGDIPEGYSVSREKKERFSLILESASTNQTSMYLCASKGTYNNEQFFGPGTRLTVL.

This CDR3 is CASSFIGQGAAGYEQYF. The DNA of the CDR3 is TGTGCCAGCAGCTTTATTGGACAGGGGGCCGCGGGCTACGAGCAGTACTTC. This rearrangement joins TRBV7-2 to TRBJ2-7, with TRBD1 identical over 11 bases. The trim removed 3 bases at V and 3 bases at J, leaving 10 bases unmatched. Germline CDR1 is SGHTA and CDR2 is FQGNSA. This CDR3 is 17 amino acids long.